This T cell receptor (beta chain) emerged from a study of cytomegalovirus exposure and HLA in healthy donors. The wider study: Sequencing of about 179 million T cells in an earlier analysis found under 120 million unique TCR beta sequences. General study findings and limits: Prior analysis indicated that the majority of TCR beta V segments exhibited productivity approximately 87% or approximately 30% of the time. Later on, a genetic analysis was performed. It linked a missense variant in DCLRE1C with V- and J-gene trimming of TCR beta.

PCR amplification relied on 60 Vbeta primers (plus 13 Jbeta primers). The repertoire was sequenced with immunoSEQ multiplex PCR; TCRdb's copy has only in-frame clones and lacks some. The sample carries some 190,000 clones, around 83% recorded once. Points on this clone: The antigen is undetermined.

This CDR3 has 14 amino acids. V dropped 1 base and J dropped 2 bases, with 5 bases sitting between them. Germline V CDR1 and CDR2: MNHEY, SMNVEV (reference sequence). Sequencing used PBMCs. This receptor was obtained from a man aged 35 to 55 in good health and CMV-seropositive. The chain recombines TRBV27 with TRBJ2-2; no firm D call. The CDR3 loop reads CASSLFSNTGELFF. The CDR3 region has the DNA TGTGCCAGCAGTTTATTCTCCAACACCGGGGAGCTGTTTTTT.